The clone carrying this T cell receptor (beta chain) was counted a few times. Its antigen is unidentified. Germline V CDR1 and CDR2: SNHLY, FYNNEI. The CDR3 runs to 14 residues. Deletions cut 6 bases from V and 7 bases from J, with 18 bases between. CD45RO/CCR7/CD25/CD127/CD95/CD27 separated CD4+ naive, central memory, regulatory and stem cell-like memory cells by sorting. This sample was taken from a study of beta chain features in type 1 diabetes. Study results and caveats: Patients with Type 1 diabetes showed moderately but significantly shorter TCRB CDR3s in all four CD4+ subsets.

Reverse transcribing all isolated RNA meant expressed TCRB transcripts were sequenced. TCRdb keeps only in-frame clones here, not all; method: immunoSEQ multiplex PCR. The sample has about 25,000 clones; 55% to 70% are singletons. This chain connects TRBV2 to TRBJ1-2; D is possibly TRBD1 (5 bases). The receptor was isolated from a woman in her thirties or forties with type 1 diabetes. The sample was stem cell memory CD4+ T cells from blood. CDR3 in amino acids: CASSTLLSGGGYTF. Here the CDR3 DNA reads TGTGCCAGCAGCACTCTCCTATCCGGGGGTGGCTACACCTTC.